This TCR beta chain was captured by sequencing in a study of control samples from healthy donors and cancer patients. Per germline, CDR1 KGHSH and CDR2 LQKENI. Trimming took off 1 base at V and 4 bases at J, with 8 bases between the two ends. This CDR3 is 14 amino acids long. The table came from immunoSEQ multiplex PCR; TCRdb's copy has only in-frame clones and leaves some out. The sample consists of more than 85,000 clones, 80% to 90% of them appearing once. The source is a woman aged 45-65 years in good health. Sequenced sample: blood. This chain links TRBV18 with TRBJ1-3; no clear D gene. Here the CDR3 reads CASSPRGRGNTIYF. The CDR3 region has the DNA TGTGCCAGCTCACCACGGGGTAGAGGAAACACCATATATTTT.